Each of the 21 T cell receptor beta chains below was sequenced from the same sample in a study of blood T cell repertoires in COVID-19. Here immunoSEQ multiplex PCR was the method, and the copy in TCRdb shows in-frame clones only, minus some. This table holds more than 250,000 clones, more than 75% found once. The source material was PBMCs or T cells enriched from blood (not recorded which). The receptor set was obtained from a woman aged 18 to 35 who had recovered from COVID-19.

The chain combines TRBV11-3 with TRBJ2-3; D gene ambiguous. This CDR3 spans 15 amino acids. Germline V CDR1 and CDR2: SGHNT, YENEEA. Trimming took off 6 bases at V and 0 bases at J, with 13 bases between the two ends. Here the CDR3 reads CASSRLGDSTDTQYF. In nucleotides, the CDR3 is TGTGCCAGCAGTCGACTTGGAGATAGCACAGATACGCAGTATTTT.

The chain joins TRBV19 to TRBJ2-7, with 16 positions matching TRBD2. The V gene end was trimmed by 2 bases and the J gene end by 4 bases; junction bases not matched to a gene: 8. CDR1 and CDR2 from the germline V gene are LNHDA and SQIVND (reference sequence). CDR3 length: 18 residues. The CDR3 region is CASSIQTGTSGRAYEQYF. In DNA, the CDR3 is TGTGCCAGTAGTATACAAACCGGGACTAGCGGGAGGGCGTACGAGCAGTACTTC.

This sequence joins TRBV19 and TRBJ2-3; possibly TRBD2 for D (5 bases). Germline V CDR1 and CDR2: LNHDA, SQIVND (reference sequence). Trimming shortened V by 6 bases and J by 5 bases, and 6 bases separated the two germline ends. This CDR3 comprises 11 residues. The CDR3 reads CASRAGDTQYF. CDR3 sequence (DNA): TGTGCCAGTAGGGCGGGAGATACGCAGTATTTT. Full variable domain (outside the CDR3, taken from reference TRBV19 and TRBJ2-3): DGGITQSPKYLFRKEGQNVTLSCEQNLNHDAMYWYRQDPGQGLRLIYYSQIVNDFQKGDIAEGYSVSREKKESFPLTVTSAQKNPTAFYLCASRAGDTQYFGPGTRLTVL.

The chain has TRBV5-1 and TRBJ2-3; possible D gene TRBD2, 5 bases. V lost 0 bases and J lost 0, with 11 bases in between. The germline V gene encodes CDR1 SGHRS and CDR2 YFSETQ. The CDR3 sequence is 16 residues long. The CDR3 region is CASSLVEGPSTDTQYF. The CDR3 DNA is TGCGCCAGCAGCTTGGTAGAGGGTCCAAGCACAGATACGCAGTATTTT.

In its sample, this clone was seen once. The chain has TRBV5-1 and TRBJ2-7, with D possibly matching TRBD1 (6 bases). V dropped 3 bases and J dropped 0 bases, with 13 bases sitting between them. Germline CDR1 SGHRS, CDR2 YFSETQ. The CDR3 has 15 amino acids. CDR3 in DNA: TGCGCCAGCAGCTCCACTGGACAGAGCTCCTACGAGCAGTACTTC. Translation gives CASSSTGQSSYEQYF.

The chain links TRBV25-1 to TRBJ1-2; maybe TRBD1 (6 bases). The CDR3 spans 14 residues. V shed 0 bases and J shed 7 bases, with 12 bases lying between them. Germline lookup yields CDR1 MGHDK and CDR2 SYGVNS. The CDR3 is CASSEYSGAGGYTF. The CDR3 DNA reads TGTGCCAGCAGTGAATATTCAGGGGCTGGTGGCTACACCTTC.

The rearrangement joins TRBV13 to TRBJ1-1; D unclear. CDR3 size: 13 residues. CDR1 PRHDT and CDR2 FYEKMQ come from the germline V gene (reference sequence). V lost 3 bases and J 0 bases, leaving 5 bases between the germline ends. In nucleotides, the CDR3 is TGTGCCAGCAGCTTTTGGCTGAACACTGAAGCTTTCTTT. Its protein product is CASSFWLNTEAFF.

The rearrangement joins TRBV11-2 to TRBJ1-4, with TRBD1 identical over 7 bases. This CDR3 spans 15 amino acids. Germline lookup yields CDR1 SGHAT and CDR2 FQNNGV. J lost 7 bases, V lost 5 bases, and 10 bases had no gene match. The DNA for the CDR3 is TGTGCCAGCAGCCAGAGCAGACAGGGTAGTGAAAAACTGTTTTTT. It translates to CASSQSRQGSEKLFF.

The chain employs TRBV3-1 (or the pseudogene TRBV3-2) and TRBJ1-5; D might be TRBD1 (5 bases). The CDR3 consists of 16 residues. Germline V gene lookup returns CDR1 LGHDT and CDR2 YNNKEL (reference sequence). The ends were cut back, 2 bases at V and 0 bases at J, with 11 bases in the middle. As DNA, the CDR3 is TGTGCCAGCAGCCAAAACCCAGGGAATAGCAATCAGCCCCAGCATTTT. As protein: CASSQNPGNSNQPQHF.

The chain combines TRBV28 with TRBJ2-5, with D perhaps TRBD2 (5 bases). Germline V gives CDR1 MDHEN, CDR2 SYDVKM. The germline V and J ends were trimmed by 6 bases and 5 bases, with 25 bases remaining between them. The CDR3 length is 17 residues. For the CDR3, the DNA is TGTGCCAGCAGAAAGTTTCCCCGAGCGGATCTAATGGAGACCCAGTACTTC. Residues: CASRKFPRADLMETQYF.

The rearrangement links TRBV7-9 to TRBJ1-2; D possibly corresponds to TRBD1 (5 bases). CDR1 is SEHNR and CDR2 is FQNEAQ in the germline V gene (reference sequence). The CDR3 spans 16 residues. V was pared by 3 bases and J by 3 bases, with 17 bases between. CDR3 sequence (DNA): TGTGCCAGCAGCTTCCAGGGTGGAGGGATTCACTATGGCTACACCTTC. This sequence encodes CASSFQGGGIHYGYTF.

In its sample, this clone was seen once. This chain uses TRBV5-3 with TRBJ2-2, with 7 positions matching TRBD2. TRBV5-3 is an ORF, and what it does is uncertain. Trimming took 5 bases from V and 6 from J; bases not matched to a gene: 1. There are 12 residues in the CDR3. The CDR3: CARRGLAGELFF. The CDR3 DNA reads TGTGCCAGAAGAGGACTAGCCGGGGAGCTGTTTTTT.

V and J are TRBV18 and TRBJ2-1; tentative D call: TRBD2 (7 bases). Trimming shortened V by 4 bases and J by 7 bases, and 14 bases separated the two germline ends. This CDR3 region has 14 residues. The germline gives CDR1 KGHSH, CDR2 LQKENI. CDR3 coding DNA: TGTGCCAGCTCACGCGGGGGCAGCACGAATGAGCAGTTCTTC. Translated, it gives CASSRGGSTNEQFF.

The CDR3 region is CASSVGGNQPQHF. The CDR3 coding sequence is TGTGCCAGTAGCGTCGGAGGGAACCAGCCCCAGCATTTT. This chain uses TRBV19 with TRBJ1-5; unclear D gene. V dropped 6 bases and J dropped 7 bases, with 13 bases sitting between them. This CDR3 is 13 amino acids long. Germline-derived CDR1 and CDR2 are LNHDA and SQIVND (reference sequence). The full variable domain, with the rest looked up from reference TRBV19 and TRBJ1-5, is DGGITQSPKYLFRKEGQNVTLSCEQNLNHDAMYWYRQDPGQGLRLIYYSQIVNDFQKGDIAEGYSVSREKKESFPLTVTSAQKNPTAFYLCASSVGGNQPQHFGDGTRLSIL.

As DNA, the CDR3 is TGTGCCACCAGCAGAGACACAACAGGGTTTAGCAATCAGCCCCAGCATTTT. Its translation is CATSRDTTGFSNQPQHF. The chain recombines TRBV15 with TRBJ1-5; possible D gene TRBD1, 6 bases. The CDR3 loop spans 17 amino acids. Trimming took 0 bases from V and 0 from J, leaving 12 bases between them. Germline assignment: CDR1 LNHNV and CDR2 YYDKDF (reference sequence).

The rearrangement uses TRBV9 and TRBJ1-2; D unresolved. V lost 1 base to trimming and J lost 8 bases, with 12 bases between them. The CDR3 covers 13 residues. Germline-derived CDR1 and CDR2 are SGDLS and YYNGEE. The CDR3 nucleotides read TGTGCCAGCAGCGTATCGGGGTTAGGGGGCTACACCTTC. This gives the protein CASSVSGLGGYTF.

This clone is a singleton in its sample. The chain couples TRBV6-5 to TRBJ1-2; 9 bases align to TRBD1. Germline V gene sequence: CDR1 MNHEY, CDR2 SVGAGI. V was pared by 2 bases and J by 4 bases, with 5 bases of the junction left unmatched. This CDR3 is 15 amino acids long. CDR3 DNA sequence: TGTGCCAGCAGTTACGCAACAGGGGGCTCCTATGGCTACACCTTC. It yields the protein CASSYATGGSYGYTF.

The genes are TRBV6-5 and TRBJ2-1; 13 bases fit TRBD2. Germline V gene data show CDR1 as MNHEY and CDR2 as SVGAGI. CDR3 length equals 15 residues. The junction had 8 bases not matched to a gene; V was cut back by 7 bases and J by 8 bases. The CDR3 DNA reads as TGTGCCAGCAAAACTAGCGGGGGGGCTGGGGATGAGCAGTTCTTC. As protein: CASKTSGGAGDEQFF.

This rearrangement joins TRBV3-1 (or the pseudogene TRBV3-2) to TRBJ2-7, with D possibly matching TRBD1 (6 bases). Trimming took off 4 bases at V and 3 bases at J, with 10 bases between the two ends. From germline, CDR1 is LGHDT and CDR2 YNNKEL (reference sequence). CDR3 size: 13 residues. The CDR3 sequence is CASSPGQSYEQYF. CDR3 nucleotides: TGTGCCAGCAGCCCCGGACAGAGCTACGAGCAGTACTTC.

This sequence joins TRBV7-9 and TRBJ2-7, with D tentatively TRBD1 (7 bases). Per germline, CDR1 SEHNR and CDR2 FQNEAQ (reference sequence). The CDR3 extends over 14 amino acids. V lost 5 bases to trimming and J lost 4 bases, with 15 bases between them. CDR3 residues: CASSPGGLIYEQYF. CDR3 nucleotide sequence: TGTGCCAGCAGCCCAGGGGGACTCATTTACGAGCAGTACTTC.

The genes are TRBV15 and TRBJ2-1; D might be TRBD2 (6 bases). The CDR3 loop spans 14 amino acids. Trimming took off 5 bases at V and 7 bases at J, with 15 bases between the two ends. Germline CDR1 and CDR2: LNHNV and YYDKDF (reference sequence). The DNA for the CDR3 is TGTGCCACCAGCGTCCGACTAGTAGTGAATGAGCAGTTCTTC. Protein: CATSVRLVVNEQFF.